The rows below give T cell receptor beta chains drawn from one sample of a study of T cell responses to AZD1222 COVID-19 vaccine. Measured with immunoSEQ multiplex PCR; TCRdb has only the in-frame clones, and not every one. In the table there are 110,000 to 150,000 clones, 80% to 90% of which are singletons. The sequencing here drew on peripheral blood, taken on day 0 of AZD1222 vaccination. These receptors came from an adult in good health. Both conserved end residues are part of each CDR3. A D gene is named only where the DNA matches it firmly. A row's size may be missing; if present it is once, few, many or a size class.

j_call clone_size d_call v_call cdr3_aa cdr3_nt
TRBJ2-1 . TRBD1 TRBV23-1 CASRSPGQRTNEQFF TGCGCCAGCAGATCACCGGGACAGAGAACCAATGAGCAGTTCTTC
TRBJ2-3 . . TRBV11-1 CASSLRSRMDTATQYF TGTGCCAGCAGCTTAAGGTCTCGTATGGACACAGCTACGCAGTATTTT
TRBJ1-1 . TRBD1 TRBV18 CASSDRANTEAFF TGTGCCAGCTCCGACAGGGCGAACACTGAAGCTTTCTTT
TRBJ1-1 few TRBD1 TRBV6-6 CASRLGTGVNTEAFF TGTGCCAGCAGATTGGGGACAGGGGTGAACACTGAAGCTTTCTTT
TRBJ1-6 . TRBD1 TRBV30 CAWRSLDRESSPLHF TGTGCCTGGAGAAGCCTAGACAGGGAGAGTTCACCCCTCCACTTT
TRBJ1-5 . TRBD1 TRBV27 CATRTGRNQPQHF TGTGCCACCAGGACAGGCCGAAATCAGCCCCAGCATTTT
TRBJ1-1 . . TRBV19 CASKDFNTEAFF TGTGCCAGTAAAGACTTCAACACTGAAGCTTTCTTT
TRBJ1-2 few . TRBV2 CASSEISPNDGYTF TGTGCCAGCAGTGAAATTTCTCCAAACGACGGCTACACCTTC
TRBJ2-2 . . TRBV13 CASSLGTVNTGELFF TGTGCCAGCAGCTTAGGGACGGTGAACACCGGGGAGCTGTTTTTT
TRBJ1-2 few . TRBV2 CASRRTEVSYGYTF TGTGCCAGCAGGAGGACAGAGGTCTCTTATGGCTACACCTTC
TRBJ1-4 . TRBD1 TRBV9 CASSASPGQVVEKLFF TGTGCCAGCAGCGCCTCACCGGGACAGGTAGTTGAAAAACTGTTTTTT
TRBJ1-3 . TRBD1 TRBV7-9 CASRTGGVNTIYF TGTGCCAGCAGGACAGGGGGAGTCAACACCATATATTTT
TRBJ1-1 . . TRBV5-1 CASRLTDGSNTEAFF TGCGCCAGCAGGCTGACGGACGGATCGAACACTGAAGCTTTCTTT
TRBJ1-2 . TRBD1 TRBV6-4 CARADRDYGYTF TGTGCCAGAGCGGACAGGGACTATGGCTACACCTTC
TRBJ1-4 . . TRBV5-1 CASRGFQNEKLFF TGCGCCAGCCGAGGCTTTCAGAATGAAAAACTGTTTTTT
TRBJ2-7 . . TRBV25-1 CASTQGGIYEQYF TGTGCCAGCACGCAGGGAGGAATCTACGAGCAGTACTTC
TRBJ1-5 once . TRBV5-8 CASSLVLLAVPPQPQHF TGTGCCAGCAGCTTGGTTCTATTGGCAGTACCGCCTCAGCCCCAGCATTTT
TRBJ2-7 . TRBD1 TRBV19 CATRGYRGARYEQYF TGTGCCACCAGAGGGTACAGGGGGGCGCGGTACGAGCAGTACTTC
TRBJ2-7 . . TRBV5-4 CASSLGGGSYEQYF TGTGCCAGCAGCTTAGGGGGGGGTTCCTACGAGCAGTACTTC
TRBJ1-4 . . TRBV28 CASSLVVDSYSEKLFF TGTGCCAGCAGTTTGGTCGTGGACAGTTATTCTGAAAAACTGTTTTTT
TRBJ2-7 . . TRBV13 CASSLGRRRPVSYEQYF TGTGCCAGCAGCTTAGGCCGTAGGAGACCGGTTTCCTACGAGCAGTACTTC
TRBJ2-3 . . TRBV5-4 CASSFLEAGTQYF TGTGCCAGCAGCTTTCTTGAAGCAGGCACGCAGTATTTT
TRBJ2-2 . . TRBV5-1 CASSFTPANTGELFF TGCGCCAGCAGCTTTACACCGGCGAACACCGGGGAGCTGTTTTTT
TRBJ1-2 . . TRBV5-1 CASSNGAGSYGYTF TGCGCCAGCAGCAATGGGGCGGGCAGCTATGGCTACACCTTC
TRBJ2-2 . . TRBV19 CASKRQGGTGELFF TGTGCCAGTAAGAGGCAGGGTGGCACCGGGGAGCTGTTTTTT
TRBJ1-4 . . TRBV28 CASSLRTAATNEKLFF TGTGCCAGCAGTTTAAGGACAGCCGCAACTAATGAAAAACTGTTTTTT
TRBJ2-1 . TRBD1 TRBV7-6 CASSRDSYNEQFF TGTGCCAGCAGCAGGGACAGTTACAATGAGCAGTTCTTC
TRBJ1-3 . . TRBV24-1 CATSDPPSNTIYF TGTGCCACCAGTGACCCACCCTCAAACACCATATATTTT
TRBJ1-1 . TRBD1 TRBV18 CASSLWTGPNTEAFF TGTGCCAGCTCATTGTGGACAGGACCGAACACTGAAGCTTTCTTT
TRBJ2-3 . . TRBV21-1 CASSSPSPRGDTQYF TGTGCCAGCAGCAGCCCCTCTCCCAGGGGAGATACGCAGTATTTT
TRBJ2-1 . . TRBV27 CASSLQGYNEQFF TGTGCCAGCTCCTTACAGGGTTACAATGAGCAGTTCTTC
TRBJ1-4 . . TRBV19 CASSIGPVLLGEHEKLFF TGTGCCAGTAGTATTGGGCCAGTTCTTCTTGGCGAGCACGAAAAACTGTTTTTT
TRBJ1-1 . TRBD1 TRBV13 CASSSGQGGSEAFF TGTGCCAGCAGCTCAGGACAGGGGGGTTCTGAAGCTTTCTTT
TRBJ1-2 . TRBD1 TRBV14 CASSRSGGRLYGYTF TGTGCCAGCAGCCGATCAGGGGGCAGACTCTATGGCTACACCTTC
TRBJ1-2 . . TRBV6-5 CASRAGEGYYGYTF TGTGCCAGCAGGGCCGGTGAGGGTTACTATGGCTACACCTTC
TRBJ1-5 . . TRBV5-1 CASSLGTLKDQPQHF TGCGCCAGCAGCTTGGGGACACTCAAAGATCAGCCCCAGCATTTT
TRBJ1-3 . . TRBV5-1 CASSTENFSGNTIYF TGCGCCAGCAGCACCGAAAACTTCTCTGGAAACACCATATATTTT
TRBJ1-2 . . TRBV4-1 CASSQALRSGTLRYTF TGCGCCAGCAGCCAGGCTCTTAGATCCGGGACACTACGCTACACCTTC
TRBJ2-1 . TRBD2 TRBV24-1 CATGTSGGSNEQFF TGTGCCACCGGGACTAGCGGGGGTTCCAATGAGCAGTTCTTC
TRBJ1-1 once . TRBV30 CAWSEQGITEAFF TGTGCCTGGAGTGAGCAGGGAATCACTGAAGCTTTCTTT
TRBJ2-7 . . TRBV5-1 CASTREGYEQYF TGCGCCAGCACCCGAGAGGGCTACGAGCAGTACTTC
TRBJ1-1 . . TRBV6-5 CASSYVLNTEAFF TGTGCCAGCAGTTACGTCCTCAACACTGAAGCTTTCTTT